This T cell receptor beta chain was identified in a study of blood T cell repertoires in COVID-19. Study as a whole: Acute-phase and convalescent COVID-19 samples originated in the United States, Italy and Spain.

V lost 4 bases, J lost 3 bases, and 9 bases stayed unmatched. This CDR3 is built from 15 residues. In germline, CDR1 is SGHNT, CDR2 YYREEE (reference sequence). In the study's own analysis: By means of reference gene primer amplification, nucleated cell counts were estimated. Profiled with immunoSEQ multiplex PCR; TCRdb holds only in-frame clones, not every one. V and J calls and clone size are as listed in that table; D and trimming were resolved from the DNA. This sample yields some 130,000 clones, of which about 90% are seen a single time; approximately 3.3% belongs to the top ten. This clone was counted only a few times.

This TCR was recovered from an older woman with acute or convalescent COVID-19. The chain recombines TRBV5-4 with TRBJ1-2; 7 bases are shared with TRBD1. Sequencing was done on a sample of peripheral blood. CDR3 DNA sequence: TGTGCCAGCAGCACCCGACAGGGACTAGACTATGGCTACACCTTC. Translation: CASSTRQGLDYGYTF.